The present TCR beta chain was sequenced within a study of CD8+ T cells in alopecia areata. Study outcomes and limitations: Persistence of many expanded lesional clones was seen in scalp and blood during tofacitinib.

Worth noting for this clone: Its antigen remains unknown.

The authors extracted RNA and reverse transcribed it into cDNA as the sequencing template. Measured with immunoSEQ multiplex PCR; TCRdb has only the in-frame clones, and not every one. The data hold a few hundred thousand clones, with around two fifths observed a single time. Noted treatment: oral pan-JAK inhibitor, 5-10 mg twice daily. Sorting separated CD4+ and CD8+ T cells out of PBMCs. J was trimmed by 3 bases and V by 0 bases; bases with no gene match: 8. Germline loops: CDR1 SGDLS, CDR2 YYNGEE. There are 17 residues in the CDR3. Specimen: CD4+ T cells sorted from blood, collected at approximately week 30, from a patient treated with tofacitinib. The genes are TRBV9 and TRBJ2-3, with 9 bases lining up with TRBD1. This clonotype was obtained from a human donor with alopecia areata. CDR3 DNA sequence: TGTGCCAGCAGCGTAGCGCAGGGACAGGGAGTTACAGATACGCAGTATTTT. Translating it yields CASSVAQGQGVTDTQYF. Based on the CDR3 plus reference TRBV9 and TRBJ2-3, the full variable domain is DSGVTQTPKHLITATGQRVTLRCSPRSGDLSVYWYQQSLDQGLQFLIQYYNGEERAKGNILERFSAQQFPDLHSELNLSSLELGDSALYFCASSVAQGQGVTDTQYFGPGTRLTVL.